Described below is a single TCR beta chain sequence and its context. This record comes from a study of blood T cell repertoires in COVID-19. Per the original data handling: Reference gene primer amplification gave estimated nucleated cell counts. Clones were sequenced by immunoSEQ multiplex PCR, and TCRdb holds only the in-frame ones, with some missing. V and J calls and clone size are given by that table; D and trimming were obtained from the DNA. The table lists 4,000 to 5,000 clones, almost 75% of them singletons, with around 35% in the top ten. The specimen was peripheral blood. The receptor comes from a human donor in a cohort sampled during active COVID-19.

As DNA, the CDR3 is TGTGCCAGCAGCCCTTCTAGCCTCGAGAGCTCCTACGAGCAGTACTTC. Residues: CASSPSSLESSYEQYF. The chain is built from TRBV11-3 and TRBJ2-7; tentative D call: TRBD2 (5 bases). V was cut by 5 bases and J by 0 bases, with 17 bases left in between. The CDR3 has 16 amino acids. CDR1 SGHNT and CDR2 YENEEA come from the germline V gene.